This TCR beta chain is from a study of identical twins (dated by TCRdb to about 2016). Background for the entire study: The study deep-sequenced TCR alpha and beta repertoires from monozygotic twins, unrelated adults of various ages and cord blood to test whether fetal clonotypes persist. Replicate twin experiments were performed at different times using different library preparation protocols to rule out contamination.

General findings and caveats noted by the study authors: Out-of-frame TCR alpha sharing in monozygotic twins was systematically underestimated by recombination models, whereas sharing between unrelated individuals was in agreement with the recombination models. A weaker excess of twin sharing was found in beta out-of-frame sequences because the signal-to-noise ratio was lowered by fewer shared sequences. Invariant T cells such as MAIT and iNKT could partly confound zero-insertion analyses, although diverse VJ usage argued against such confounding for most clonotypes. Abundant cord blood beta clonotypes had fewer insertions, young adult naive repertoires showed a similar but weaker trend, and memory repertoires showed no such trend. Because the same donors could not be followed over many years, conclusions were based on cross-sectional statistical analysis. Compared with coincidental sharing between unrelated individuals, an excess of low generation-probability sequences was observed among out-of-frame TCR alpha sequences shared between twins.

From the germline V gene (reference sequence), CDR1 is LNHDA and CDR2 is SQIVND. The CDR3 goes from the cysteine to the phenylalanine over 17 residues. Only the CDR3 part of the read is kept: 51 bases, read in frame from the first base. V is shortened by 2 bases, J by 6 bases, and the region joining them spans 20 bases. This clonotype appeared a few times. The specificity of this receptor is unknown. No qualities accompany the bases; no much larger clone lies one base away. The library relied on 5' RACE. The sequencer was an Illumina HiSeq 2000. A universal primer binding site was added through template switching, and the final cDNA carried a unique molecular identifier so that TCR cDNA molecules could be counted accurately. First-strand cDNA for TCR alpha and beta chains was synthesized from specific primers in the conserved constant-segment region. To control for contamination, every cDNA library carried two barcodes: a SMART-Mk sample barcode plus Illumina barcodes. Two successive PCR steps introduced TruSeq adapter sequences along with Illumina sample barcodes. The TCR alpha and beta cDNA libraries were sequenced on the Illumina HiSeq platform using custom primers. As for the original processing: MiGEC processed the raw reads to extract unique molecular identifiers, while MiXCR was used to determine the CDR3 positions. Recombination models were inferred per individual with the repgenHMM and IGoR tools using an EM algorithm. The tcR package in R was used for shared clonotype analysis, with sharing normalized by the product of cloneset sizes. To study raw recombination without the effects of thymic and clonal selection, out-of-frame nonproductive sequences were analyzed. TCRdb reprocessed the public reads (quality trimming at Q25 with fastp, clone calling with MiXCR) and kept in-frame beta chains. When rows share a CDR3 protein, they turn into one entry using the most common DNA and genes. These V and J calls rely on TCRdb rather than the paper's analysis. Counted in this sample were roughly 710,000 distinct CDR3 sequences; around 6% of them appeared once. Clones ranked in the top ten supply 1.5% to 2% of the sample.

Every donor in the study was a healthy Caucasian. Three unrelated non-twin adults were also sequenced: a male aged 18 to 30, a male aged 50 to 60 and a female aged 50 to 60. Miltenyi CD45RO+ enrichment and human naive T-cell isolation kits were used to isolate memory (CD45RO+) and naive T cells from PBMC. The clonotype was recovered from a man aged 18 to 35 in good health. The receptor chain draws on TRBV19 and TRBJ2-1; a weak D assignment points to TRBD1 (8 bases agree). Sequencing used naive T cells sorted from blood. In the paper's terms, the cell subset or site label means: cells isolated with a human naive T-cell isolation kit. The CDR3 amino acid sequence is: CASSISRTGRGVNEQFF. The nucleotide sequence is TGTGCCAGTAGTATATCCCGGACAGGGAGGGGGGTCAATGAGCAGTTCTTC. Outside the CDR3, residues come from the reference TRBV19 and TRBJ2-1 proteins, so the full variable domain is: DGGITQSPKYLFRKEGQNVTLSCEQNLNHDAMYWYRQDPGQGLRLIYYSQIVNDFQKGDIAEGYSVSREKKESFPLTVTSAQKNPTAFYLCASSISRTGRGVNEQFFGPGTRLTVL.